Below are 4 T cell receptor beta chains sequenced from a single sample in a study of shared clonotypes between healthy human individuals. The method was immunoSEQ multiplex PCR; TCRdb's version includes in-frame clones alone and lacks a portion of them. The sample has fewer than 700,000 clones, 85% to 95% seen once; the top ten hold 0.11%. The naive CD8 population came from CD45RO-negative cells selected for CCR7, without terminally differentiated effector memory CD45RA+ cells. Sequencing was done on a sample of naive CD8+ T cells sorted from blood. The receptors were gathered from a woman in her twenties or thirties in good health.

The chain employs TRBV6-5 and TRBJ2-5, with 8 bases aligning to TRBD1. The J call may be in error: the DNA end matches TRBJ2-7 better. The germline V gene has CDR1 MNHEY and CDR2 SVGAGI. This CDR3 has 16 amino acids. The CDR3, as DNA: TGTGCCAGCAGTTTAGGTCAAGGACAGGGCGCCTACGAGCAGTACTTC. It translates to CASSLGQGQGAYEQYF.

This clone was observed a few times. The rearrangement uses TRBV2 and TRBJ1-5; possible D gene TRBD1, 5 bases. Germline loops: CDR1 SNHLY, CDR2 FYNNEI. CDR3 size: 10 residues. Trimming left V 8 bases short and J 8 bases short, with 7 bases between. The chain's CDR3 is CASGTKPQHF. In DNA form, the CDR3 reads TGTGCCAGCGGGACGAAGCCCCAGCATTTT.

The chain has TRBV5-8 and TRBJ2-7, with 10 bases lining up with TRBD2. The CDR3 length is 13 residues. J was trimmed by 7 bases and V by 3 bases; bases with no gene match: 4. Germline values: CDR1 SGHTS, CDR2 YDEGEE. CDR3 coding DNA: TGTGCCAGCAGCTGGACTAGCGGTGGGGAGCAGTACTTC. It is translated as CASSWTSGGEQYF.

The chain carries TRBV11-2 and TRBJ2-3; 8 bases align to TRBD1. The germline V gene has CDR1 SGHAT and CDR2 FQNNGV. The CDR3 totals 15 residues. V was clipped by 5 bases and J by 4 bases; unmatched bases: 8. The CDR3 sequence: CASSTLGQGPDTQYF. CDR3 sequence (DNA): TGTGCCAGCAGCACCTTAGGACAGGGCCCAGATACGCAGTATTTT.